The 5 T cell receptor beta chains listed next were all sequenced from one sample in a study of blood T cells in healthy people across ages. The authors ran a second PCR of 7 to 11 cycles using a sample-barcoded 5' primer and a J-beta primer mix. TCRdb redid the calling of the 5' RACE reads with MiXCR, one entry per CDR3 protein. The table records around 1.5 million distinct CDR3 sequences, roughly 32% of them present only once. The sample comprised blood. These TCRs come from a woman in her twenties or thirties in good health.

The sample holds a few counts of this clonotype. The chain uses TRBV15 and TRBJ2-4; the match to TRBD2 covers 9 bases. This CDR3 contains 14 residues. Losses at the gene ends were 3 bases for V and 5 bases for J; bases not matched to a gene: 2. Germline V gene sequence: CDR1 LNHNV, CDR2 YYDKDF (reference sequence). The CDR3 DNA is TGTGCCACCAGCAGGGGCGGGGGGGAAAACATTCAGTACTTC. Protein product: CATSRGGGENIQYF.

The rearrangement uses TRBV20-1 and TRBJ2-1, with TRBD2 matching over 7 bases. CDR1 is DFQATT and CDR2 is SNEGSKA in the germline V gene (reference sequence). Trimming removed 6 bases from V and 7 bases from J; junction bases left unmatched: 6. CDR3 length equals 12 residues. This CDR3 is CSARRLANEQFF. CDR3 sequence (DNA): TGCAGTGCCAGGCGACTAGCAAATGAGCAGTTCTTC.

Here the CDR3 DNA reads TGTGCCAGCAGTTACTCCACCCCCGGGGAGACCCAGTACTTC. Translation gives CASSYSTPGETQYF. This chain joins TRBV6-5 and TRBJ2-5; D remains ambiguous. Trimming pared 0 bases from V and 5 bases from J, leaving 10 bases between. Germline V CDR1 and CDR2: MNHEY, SVGAGI. The CDR3 contains 14 residues.

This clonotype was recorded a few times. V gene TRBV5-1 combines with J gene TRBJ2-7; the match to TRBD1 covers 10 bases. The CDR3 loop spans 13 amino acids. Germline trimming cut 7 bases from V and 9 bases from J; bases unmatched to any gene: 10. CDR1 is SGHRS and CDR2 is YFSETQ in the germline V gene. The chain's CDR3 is CASGGDRGDWQYF. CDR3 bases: TGCGCCAGCGGGGGGGACAGGGGAGATTGGCAGTACTTC. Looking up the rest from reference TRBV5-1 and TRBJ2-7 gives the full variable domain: KAGVTQTPRYLIKTRGQQVTLSCSPISGHRSVSWYQQTPGQGLQFLFEYFSETQRNKGNFPGRFSGRQFSNSRSEMNVSTLELGDSALYLCASGGDRGDWQYFGPGTRLTVT.

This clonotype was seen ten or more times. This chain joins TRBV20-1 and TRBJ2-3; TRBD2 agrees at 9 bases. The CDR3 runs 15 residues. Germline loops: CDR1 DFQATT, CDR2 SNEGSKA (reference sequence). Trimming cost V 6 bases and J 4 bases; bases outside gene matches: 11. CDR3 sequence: CSATPASGIADTQYF. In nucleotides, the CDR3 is TGCAGTGCCACCCCGGCTAGCGGGATTGCAGATACGCAGTATTTT.